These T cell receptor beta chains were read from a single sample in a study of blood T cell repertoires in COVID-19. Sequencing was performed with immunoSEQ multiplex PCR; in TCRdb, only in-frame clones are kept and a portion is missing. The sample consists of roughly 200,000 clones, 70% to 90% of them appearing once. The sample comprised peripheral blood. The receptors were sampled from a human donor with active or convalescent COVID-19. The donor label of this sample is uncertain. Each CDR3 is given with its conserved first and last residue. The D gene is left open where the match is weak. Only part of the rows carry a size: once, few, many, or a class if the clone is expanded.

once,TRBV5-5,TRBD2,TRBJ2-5,TGTGCCAGCAGCTCACCGGGGACTAGTGTCGGAGAGACCCAGTACTTC,CASSSPGTSVGETQYF
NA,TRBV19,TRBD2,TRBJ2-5,TGTGCCAGTAGTATGGGCGCTAGCGGCATTCAAGAGACCCAGTACTTC,CASSMGASGIQETQYF
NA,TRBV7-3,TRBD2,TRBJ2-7,TGCGCCAGCAGCTTAACCCACCCGGGGGGGCCTGGGGAGCAGTACTTC,CASSLTHPGGPGEQYF
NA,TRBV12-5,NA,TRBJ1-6,TGTGCTAGTGGTTCTATGGATTCACCCCTCCACTTT,CASGSMDSPLHF
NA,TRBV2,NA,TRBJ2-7,TGTGCCAGCAGTGATAACGGGAGCGACGAGCAGTACTTC,CASSDNGSDEQYF
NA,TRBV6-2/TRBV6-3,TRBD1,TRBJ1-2,TGTGCCAGCAGCCCGACAGGGACGGGGAGCTATGGCTACACCTTC,CASSPTGTGSYGYTF
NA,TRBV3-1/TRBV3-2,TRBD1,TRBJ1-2,TGTGCCAGCAGCCAAAGGACAGGACGGGGCTACACCTTC,CASSQRTGRGYTF
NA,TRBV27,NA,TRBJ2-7,TGTGCCAGCAGTTTAGGCTCGACAGGATTCTACGAGCAGTACTTC,CASSLGSTGFYEQYF
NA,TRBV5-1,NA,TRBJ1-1,TGCGCCAGCAGCTTGAGGCAGGGGAACACTGAAGCTTTCTTT,CASSLRQGNTEAFF
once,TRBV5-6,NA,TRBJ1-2,TGTGCCAGCTACACAGGAGTCTCCCCCCCCGGAGGCTACACCTTC,CASYTGVSPPGGYTF
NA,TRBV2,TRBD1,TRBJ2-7,TGTGCCAGCAAGGGGGACAGGCCCTACGAGCAGTACTTC,CASKGDRPYEQYF
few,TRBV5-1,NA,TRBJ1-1,TGCGCCAGCAGCTTTTACACAGAAAACACTGAAGCTTTCTTT,CASSFYTENTEAFF
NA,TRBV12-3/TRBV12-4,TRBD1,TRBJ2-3,TGTGCCAGCAGTTACAGGGGGACAGATACGCAGTATTTT,CASSYRGTDTQYF
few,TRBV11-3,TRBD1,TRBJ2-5,TGTGCCAGCAGCTTAGGACAGGGGAGTTTTGAGACCCAGTACTTC,CASSLGQGSFETQYF
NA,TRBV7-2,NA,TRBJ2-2,TGTGCCAGCAGCTTAGGAAAGTGGGAGACCACCACCGGGGAGCTGTTTTTT,CASSLGKWETTTGELFF
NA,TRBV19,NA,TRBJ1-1,TGTGCCAGTAGTCGGGGGGCCGGCTTGAACACTGAAGCTTTCTTT,CASSRGAGLNTEAFF
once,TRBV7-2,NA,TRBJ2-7,TGTGCCAGCAGCTTTTCAGGCTACGAGCAGTACTTC,CASSFSGYEQYF
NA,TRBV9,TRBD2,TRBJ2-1,TGTGCCAGCACGCGGCGGGAGGGTACTTACAATGAGCAGTTCTTC,CASTRREGTYNEQFF
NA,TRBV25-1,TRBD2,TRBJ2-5,TGTGCCAGCTGTGGGACTAGGGGTGAAGAGACCCAGTACTTC,CASCGTRGEETQYF
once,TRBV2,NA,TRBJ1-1,TGTGCCAGCAGTGAAGTTACCCGCGCTAGGGGGTATGAAGCTTTCTTT,CASSEVTRARGYEAFF
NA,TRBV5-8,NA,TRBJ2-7,TGTGCCAGCAGCTTGGGGGGGCTTGGGTACGAGCAGTACTTC,CASSLGGLGYEQYF
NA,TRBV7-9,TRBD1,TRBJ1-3,TGTGCCAGCCTGACAGGGGCTGCTGGAAACACCATATATTTT,CASLTGAAGNTIYF
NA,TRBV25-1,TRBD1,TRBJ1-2,TGTGCCAGCAGTGATCGTAGACAGGGGGATGGCTACACCTTC,CASSDRRQGDGYTF
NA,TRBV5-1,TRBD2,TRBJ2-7,TGCGCCAGCAGCCCGGGAGGAGACCTCTACGAGCAGTACTTC,CASSPGGDLYEQYF
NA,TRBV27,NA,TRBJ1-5,TGTGCCAGCAGTTTGGTCGGAACAGGCAATCAGCCCCAGCATTTT,CASSLVGTGNQPQHF
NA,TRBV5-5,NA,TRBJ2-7,TGTGCCAGCAGTATAGGACAGAGCCTCTCCTACGAGCAGTACTTC,CASSIGQSLSYEQYF
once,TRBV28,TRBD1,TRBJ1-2,TGTGCCAGCAGACGTTACAGGGGGGGAAACTATGGCTACACCTTC,CASRRYRGGNYGYTF
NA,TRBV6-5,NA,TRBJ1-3,TGTGCCAGCAGTTTAGGGACTCGTGGAAACACCATATATTTT,CASSLGTRGNTIYF
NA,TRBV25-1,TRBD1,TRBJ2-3,TGTGCCAGCAGTGAATACAGGGGGCCGCAGTATTTT,CASSEYRGPQYF
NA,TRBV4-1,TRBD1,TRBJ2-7,TGCGCCAGCAGCCAAGATAGGGGGCGCAGGTACGAGCAGTACTTC,CASSQDRGRRYEQYF
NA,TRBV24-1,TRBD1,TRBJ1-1,TGTGCCACCAGTGACCACCCGTCATTGACAGGGCACACTGAAGCTTTCTTT,CATSDHPSLTGHTEAFF
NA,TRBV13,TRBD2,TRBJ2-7,TGTGCCAGCAGCCTGAGACTAGCCGCCTACGAGCAGTACTTC,CASSLRLAAYEQYF
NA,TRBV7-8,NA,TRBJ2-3,TGTGCCAGCAGCCCGGCGGGGCTTACCACAGATACGCAGTATTTT,CASSPAGLTTDTQYF
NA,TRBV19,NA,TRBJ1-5,TGTGCCAGCGACCCGGGGTATGCTAGCAATCAGCCCCAGCATTTT,CASDPGYASNQPQHF
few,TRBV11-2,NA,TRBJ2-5,TGTGCCAGCACGCCCTTAGGGGGGACCCAGTACTTC,CASTPLGGTQYF
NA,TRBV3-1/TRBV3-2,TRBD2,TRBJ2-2,TGTGCCAGCAGCCGGACCTTCTTAGCGGGAGGGAGAACCGGGGAGCTGTTTTTT,CASSRTFLAGGRTGELFF
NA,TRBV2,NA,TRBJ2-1,TGTGCCAGCAGTCAGGCCACTAGATCGTTCTTC,CASSQATRSFF